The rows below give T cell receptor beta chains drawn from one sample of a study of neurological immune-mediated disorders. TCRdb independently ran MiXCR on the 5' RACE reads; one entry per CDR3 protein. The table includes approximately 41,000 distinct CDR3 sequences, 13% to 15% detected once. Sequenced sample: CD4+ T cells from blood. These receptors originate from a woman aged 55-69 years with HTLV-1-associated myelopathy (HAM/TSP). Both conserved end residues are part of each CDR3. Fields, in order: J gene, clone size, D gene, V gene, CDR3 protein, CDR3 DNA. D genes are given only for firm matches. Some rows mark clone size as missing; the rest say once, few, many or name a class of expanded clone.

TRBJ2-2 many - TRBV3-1 CASTPSTVSGGELFF TGTGCCAGCACACCATCGACGGTCAGCGGCGGGGAGCTGTTTTTT
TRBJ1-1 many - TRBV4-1 CASSPWVRDEAFF TGCGCCAGCAGCCCCTGGGTAAGGGATGAAGCTTTCTTT
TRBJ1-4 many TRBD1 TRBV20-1 CSALVGQSIGSATNEKLFF TGCAGTGCCCTAGTGGGACAGTCGATAGGTTCTGCAACTAATGAAAAACTGTTTTTT
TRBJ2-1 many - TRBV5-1 CASSSGQSGPQFF TGCGCCAGCAGCTCCGGCCAGTCTGGCCCTCAGTTCTTC
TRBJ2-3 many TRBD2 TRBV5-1 CASSLDGTSGSDTQYF TGCGCCAGCAGCCTGGACGGGACTAGCGGGTCAGATACGCAGTATTTT
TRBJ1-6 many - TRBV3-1 CASRLDSHSPLHF TGTGCCAGCAGGTTAGACAGTCATTCACCCCTCCACTTT
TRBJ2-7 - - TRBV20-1 CSALSRCLTEKYF TGCAGTGCCCTGTCCCGGTGTTTGACCGAGAAGTACTTC
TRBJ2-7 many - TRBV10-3 CAISRQPQSYEQYF TGTGCCATCAGTAGACAGCCACAATCCTACGAGCAGTACTTC
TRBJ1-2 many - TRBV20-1 CSARVRRRQDGYTF TGCAGTGCTAGAGTGCGTCGTCGACAGGATGGCTACACCTTC
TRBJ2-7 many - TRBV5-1 CASSFTGDYEQYF TGCGCCAGCAGCTTCACCGGAGACTACGAGCAGTACTTC
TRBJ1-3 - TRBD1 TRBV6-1 CASSDLDRGSGNTIYF TGTGCCAGCAGTGATCTTGACAGGGGCTCTGGAAACACCATATATTTT
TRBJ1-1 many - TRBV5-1 CASQSGKGEAFF TGCGCCAGCCAATCCGGGAAAGGTGAAGCTTTCTTT
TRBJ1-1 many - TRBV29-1 CSVGQDPNTEAFF TGCAGCGTTGGTCAAGATCCGAACACTGAAGCTTTCTTT
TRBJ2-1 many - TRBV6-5 CASSYSGTATSYEQFF TGTGCCAGCAGTTACTCCGGGACGGCGACTTCGTATGAGCAGTTCTTC
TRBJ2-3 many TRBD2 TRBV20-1 CSASQTSPSTDTQYF TGCAGTGCTTCTCAGACTAGCCCTAGCACAGATACGCAGTATTTT
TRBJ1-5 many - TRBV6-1 CASTEFFEVQPQHF TGTGCCAGCACCGAGTTTTTTGAGGTCCAGCCCCAGCATTTT
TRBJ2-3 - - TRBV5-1 CASSPDSGITSTDTQYF TGCGCCAGCAGCCCGGACAGCGGGATTACTAGCACAGATACGCAGTATTTT
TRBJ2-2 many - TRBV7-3 CASSLLTGNTGELFF TGTGCCAGCAGCTTACTGACAGGGAACACCGGGGAGCTGTTTTTT
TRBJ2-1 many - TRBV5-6 CASSSLGLGEQFF TGTGCCAGCAGCTCACTTGGGCTCGGTGAGCAGTTCTTC
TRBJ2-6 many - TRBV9 CASSVVELSGANVLTF TGTGCCAGCAGCGTAGTAGAGTTATCTGGGGCCAACGTCCTGACTTTC
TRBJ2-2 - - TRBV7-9 CASSRQRVRNTGELFF TGTGCCAGCAGCCGCCAGAGGGTGAGGAACACCGGGGAGCTGTTTTTT
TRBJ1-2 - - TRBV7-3 CASSFYICSARDLSIGYTF -
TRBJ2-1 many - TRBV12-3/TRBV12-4 CASSFRTVAYNEQFF TGTGCCAGCAGTTTTAGGACCGTGGCATACAATGAGCAGTTCTTC
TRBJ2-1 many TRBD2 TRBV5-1 CASRREASRNNEQFF TGCGCCAGCAGACGGGAGGCCAGCAGGAACAATGAGCAGTTCTTC
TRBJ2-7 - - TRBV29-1 CSVALHTDSYEQYF TGCAGCGTTGCCTTGCATACGGATTCCTACGAGCAGTACTTC
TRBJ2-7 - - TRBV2 CASGGQSYEQYF TGTGCCAGCGGAGGACAGTCCTACGAGCAGTACTTC
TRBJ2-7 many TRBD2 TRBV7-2 CASSLVHTAGAYEQYF TGTGCCAGCAGCTTAGTCCATACAGCGGGGGCCTACGAGCAGTACTTC
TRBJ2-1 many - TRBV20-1 CSASGGRFYNEQFF TGCAGTGCTAGCGGGGGGCGCTTCTACAATGAGCAGTTCTTC
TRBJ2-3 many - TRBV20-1 CSATSRDRTDTQYF TGCAGTGCTACCAGTCGAGATCGCACAGATACGCAGTATTTT
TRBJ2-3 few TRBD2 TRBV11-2 CASRTLRGGRTDTQYF TGTGCCAGCAGGACACTCCGGGGGGGCCGGACAGATACGCAGTATTTT
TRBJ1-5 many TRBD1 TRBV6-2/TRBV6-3 CASSYSRTGHSNQPQHF TGTGCCAGCAGTTACTCGCGGACAGGGCATAGCAATCAGCCCCAGCATTTT
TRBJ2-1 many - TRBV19 CASTDMGVHNEQFF TGTGCCAGTACCGATATGGGGGTCCACAATGAGCAGTTCTTC
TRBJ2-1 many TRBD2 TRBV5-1 CASSLGTSSDEQFF TGCGCCAGCAGCTTGGGGACTAGCAGCGATGAGCAGTTCTTC
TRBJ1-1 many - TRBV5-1 CASSLEAGRVNTEAFF TGCGCCAGCAGCTTGGAGGCAGGGAGGGTGAACACTGAAGCTTTCTTT
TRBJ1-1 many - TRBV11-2 CASSLGRTVNTEAFF TGTGCCAGCAGCTTAGGACGGACAGTGAACACTGAAGCTTTCTTT
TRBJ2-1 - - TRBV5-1 CASSLGNWGPYNEQFF TGCGCCAGCAGCTTGGGAAATTGGGGGCCGTACAATGAGCAGTTCTTC
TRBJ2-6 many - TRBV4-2 CASSQDPSGRLGANVLTF TGTGCCAGCAGCCAAGATCCTTCAGGCCGGCTTGGGGCCAACGTCCTGACTTTC
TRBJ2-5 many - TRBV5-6 CASSPPSSQYQETQYF TGTGCCAGCAGCCCTCCTAGTAGCCAGTACCAAGAGACCCAGTACTTC
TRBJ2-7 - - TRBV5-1 CASTQISGGSYEQYF TGCGCCAGCACCCAGATTAGCGGAGGATCCTACGAGCAGTACTTC
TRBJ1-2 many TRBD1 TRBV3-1 CASSYTGGSGGYTF TGTGCCAGCAGCTATACAGGGGGCTCTGGTGGCTACACCTTC
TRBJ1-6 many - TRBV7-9 CASTEGVSPLHF TGTGCCAGCACCGAGGGTGTCTCACCCCTCCACTTT
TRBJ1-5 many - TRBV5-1 CASSLDGSYQPQHF TGCGCCAGCAGCTTGGACGGGTCCTATCAGCCCCAGCATTTT
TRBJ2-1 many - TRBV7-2 CASSPSARQNNEQFF TGTGCCAGCAGCCCTTCGGCACGACAGAACAATGAGCAGTTCTTC
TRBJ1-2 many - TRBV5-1 CASSLVEGSGGYTF TGCGCCAGCAGCTTGGTTGAGGGATCAGGTGGCTACACCTTC
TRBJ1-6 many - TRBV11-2 CASRLLREGFNSPLHF TGTGCCAGCAGGCTCCTCCGTGAGGGGTTTAATTCACCCCTCCACTTT
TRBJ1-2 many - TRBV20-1 CSAGLGQQRRLNGYTFGSYTF -
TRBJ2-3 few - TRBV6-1 CASRAHQSTDTQYF TGTGCCAGCAGAGCCCACCAAAGCACAGATACGCAGTATTTT
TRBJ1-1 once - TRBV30 CAWSDGGTEAFF TGTGCCTGGAGTGACGGGGGCACTGAAGCTTTCTTT
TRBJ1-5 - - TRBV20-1 CSARDKGIGQPQHF TGCAGTGCTAGAGATAAGGGGATCGGGCAGCCCCAGCATTTT
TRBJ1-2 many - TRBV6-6 CASSYSPEDGYTF TGTGCCAGCAGTTACTCCCCAGAGGATGGCTACACCTTC